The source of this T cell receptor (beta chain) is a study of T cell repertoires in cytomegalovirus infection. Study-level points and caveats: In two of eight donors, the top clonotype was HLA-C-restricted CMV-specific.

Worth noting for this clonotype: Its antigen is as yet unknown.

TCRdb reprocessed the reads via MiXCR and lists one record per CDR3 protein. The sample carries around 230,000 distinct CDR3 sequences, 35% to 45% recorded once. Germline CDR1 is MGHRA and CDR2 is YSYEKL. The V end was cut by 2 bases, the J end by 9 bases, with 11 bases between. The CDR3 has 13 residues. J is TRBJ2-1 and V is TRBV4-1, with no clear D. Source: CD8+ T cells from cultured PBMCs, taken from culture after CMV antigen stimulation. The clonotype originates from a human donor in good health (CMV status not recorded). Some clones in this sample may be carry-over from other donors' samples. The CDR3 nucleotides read TGCGCCAGCAGCCAATCTCATAGGAGTGAGCAGTTCTTC. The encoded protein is CASSQSHRSEQFF.